Following are 26 T cell receptor beta chains from one sample sequenced in a study of blood T cell repertoires in COVID-19. Libraries were prepared by immunoSEQ multiplex PCR; TCRdb keeps only in-frame clonotypes and omits some of them. The profile covers about 140,000 clones, with 86% appearing a single time and almost 8.5% taken by the ten largest. Sequencing was done on a sample of peripheral blood. These TCRs come from a woman aged 55-70 years with acute or convalescent COVID-19.

The rearrangement joins TRBV7-2 to TRBJ2-1; D possibly corresponds to TRBD1 (6 bases). This CDR3 contains 16 residues. CDR1 is SGHTA and CDR2 is FQGNSA in the germline V gene. The germline V and J ends were trimmed by 5 bases and 4 bases, with 18 bases remaining between them. Here the CDR3 reads CASSTDTGYPYNEQFF. The CDR3 bases are TGTGCCAGCAGCACCGATACAGGGTACCCTTACAATGAGCAGTTCTTC.

The chain combines TRBV19 with TRBJ1-5, with D uncertain. The CDR3 loop spans 16 amino acids. Trimming shortened V by 5 bases and J by 1 base, and 15 bases separated the two germline ends. CDR1 is LNHDA, CDR2 SQIVND, per germline (reference sequence). For the CDR3, the DNA is TGTGCCAGTAGTGCCTGGCCGGGCGGGAGCAATCAGCCCCAGCATTTT. Its protein is CASSAWPGGSNQPQHF.

The CDR3 here is CASSPTVHRSSYEQYF. The CDR3 region has the DNA TGTGCCAGCAGCCCGACCGTGCACAGGAGTTCCTACGAGCAGTACTTC. This sequence joins TRBV9 and TRBJ2-7; the D gene is possibly TRBD1 (5 bases). The CDR3 has 16 amino acids. Per the germline V gene, CDR1 is SGDLS and CDR2 is YYNGEE. Trimming pared 4 bases from V and 1 base from J, leaving 18 bases between.

V is TRBV7-8 and J is TRBJ2-3; tentatively, D is TRBD2 (6 bases). CDR1 and CDR2 (germline): SGHVS, FQNEAQ. The CDR3 is 17 amino acids. V shed 2 bases and J shed 2 bases, with 17 bases lying between them. The CDR3 loop reads CASSLSAGTYHTDTQYF. CDR3 nucleotide sequence: TGTGCCAGCAGCTTATCCGCCGGGACTTACCACACAGATACGCAGTATTTT.

The chain recombines TRBV6-5 with TRBJ2-7, with no clear D. Trimming removed 0 bases from V and 3 bases from J, with 9 bases in between. Germline CDR1 is MNHEY and CDR2 is SVGAGI. The CDR3 spans 14 residues. This CDR3 reads CASSYSISGYEQYF. In nucleotides, the CDR3 is TGTGCCAGCAGTTACTCGATATCGGGCTACGAGCAGTACTTC.

The CDR3 protein is CASSPGLARTQYF. Written as DNA, the CDR3 is TGTGCCAGCAGCCCCGGACTAGCTAGGACCCAGTACTTC. This chain joins TRBV11-1 and TRBJ2-5; 8 nucleotides align to TRBD2. Germline V gives CDR1 SGHAT, CDR2 FQDESV (reference sequence). With 5 bases clipped from V and 7 bases from J, the junction kept 6 bases outside the gene matches. The CDR3 consists of 13 residues.

The rearrangement uses TRBV5-5 and TRBJ2-3, with TRBD1 as a possible D gene (6 bases). Trimming pared 2 bases from V and 0 bases from J, leaving 13 bases between. Germline loops: CDR1 SGHKS, CDR2 YYEKEE (reference sequence). The CDR3 loop spans 16 amino acids. The CDR3 spells CASSFDTGISTDTQYF. In nucleotides, the CDR3 is TGTGCCAGCAGCTTCGACACAGGGATCAGCACAGATACGCAGTATTTT.

The V call is TRBV19, the J call TRBJ2-1, with 14 bases aligning to TRBD2. Germline V gene sequence: CDR1 LNHDA, CDR2 SQIVND (reference sequence). Losses at the gene ends were 9 bases for V and 2 bases for J; bases not matched to a gene: 3. The CDR3 sequence is 15 residues long. As DNA, the CDR3 is TGTGCCAGCGGGACTAGCGGGGGCACCTACAATGAGCAGTTCTTC. It specifies CASGTSGGTYNEQFF.

The genes are TRBV7-3 and TRBJ2-3, with 7 bases matching TRBD2. This CDR3 comprises 16 residues. Unmatched junction bases numbered 10, after V lost 5 bases and J lost 2 bases. CDR1 SGHTA and CDR2 FQGTGA come from the germline V gene. The CDR3: CASSLRAGGITDTQYF. CDR3 sequence (DNA): TGTGCCAGCAGCCTCCGGGCCGGGGGGATCACAGATACGCAGTATTTT.

This rearrangement joins TRBV7-2 to TRBJ2-7; 15 bases line up with TRBD2. The germline V gene has CDR1 SGHTA and CDR2 FQGNSA. The junction had 17 bases not matched to a gene; V was cut back by 6 bases and J by 11 bases. CDR3 length equals 17 residues. CDR3 in DNA: TGTGCCAGCAGTACCGGACTAGCGGGGGGGCCTACGGGTTTGAAGTACTTC. It codes for CASSTGLAGGPTGLKYF. The complete variable domain, with remaining parts taken from reference TRBV7-2 and TRBJ2-7, reads GAGVSQSPSNKVTEKGKDVELRCDPISGHTALYWYRQSLGQGLEFLIYFQGNSAPDKSGLPSDRFSAERTGGSVSTLTIQRTQQEDSAVYLCASSTGLAGGPTGLKYFGPGTRLTVT.

This clone was detected a few times. The rearrangement uses TRBV2 and TRBJ2-3; 14 bases align to TRBD2. J was trimmed by 3 bases and V by 6 bases; bases with no gene match: 2. Germline loops: CDR1 SNHLY, CDR2 FYNNEI. The CDR3 runs to 15 residues. The CDR3 DNA is TGTGCCAGCAGCGGGACTAGCGGGGGAACAGATACGCAGTATTTT. Encoded protein: CASSGTSGGTDTQYF.

V usage is TRBV20-1 and J usage is TRBJ2-6; D uncertain. This CDR3 has 14 residues. Germline CDR1 is DFQATT and CDR2 is SNEGSKA (reference sequence). Deletions cut 3 bases from V and 0 bases from J, with 6 bases between. The CDR3 nucleotides are TGCAGTGCTAGTCCTATCTCTGGGGCCAACGTCCTGACTTTC. It translates to CSASPISGANVLTF.

The V call is TRBV18, the J call TRBJ2-7, with D perhaps matching TRBD2 (5 bases). CDR3 length: 17 residues. Trimming pared 0 bases from V and 3 bases from J, leaving 18 bases between. Germline V gene data show CDR1 as KGHSH and CDR2 as LQKENI. The CDR3 is CASSPPLEADSYYEQYF. Written as DNA, the CDR3 is TGTGCCAGCTCACCACCTCTGGAAGCGGACTCTTACTACGAGCAGTACTTC.

This sequence joins TRBV7-8 and TRBJ2-5, with 16 bases that match TRBD2. The length of the CDR3 is 17 residues. Unmatched junction bases numbered 3, after V lost 0 bases and J lost 5 bases. Germline CDR1 reads SGHVS; CDR2 reads FQNEAQ. The DNA for the CDR3 is TGTGCCAGCAGCTTAGCGGGACTAGCGGGGGGGAAGGAGACCCAGTACTTC. Residues: CASSLAGLAGGKETQYF.

The chain joins TRBV5-5 to TRBJ1-1; no firm D call. Per germline, CDR1 SGHKS and CDR2 YYEKEE (reference sequence). There are 17 residues in the CDR3. The germline V and J ends were trimmed by 0 bases and 1 base, with 16 bases remaining between them. The chain's CDR3 is CASSLAAPGGQNTEAFF. The CDR3 DNA follows: TGTGCCAGCAGCTTGGCGGCCCCGGGAGGGCAGAACACTGAAGCTTTCTTT.

This clone was observed a handful of times. The chain has TRBV6-5 and TRBJ2-2; D not resolved. Trimming pared 6 bases from V and 2 bases from J, leaving 7 bases between. The CDR3 is 13 amino acids. CDR1 is MNHEY and CDR2 is SVGAGI in the germline V gene. The DNA for the CDR3 is TGTGCCAGCAGCCGACTTAACACCGGGGAGCTGTTTTTT. Protein: CASSRLNTGELFF.

The V call is TRBV9, the J call TRBJ2-3, with a possible D match to TRBD2 (6 bases). The CDR3 length is 15 residues. V was clipped by 0 bases and J by 12 bases, with 20 bases between them. CDR1 and CDR2 from the germline V gene are SGDLS and YYNGEE. Written as DNA, the CDR3 is TGTGCCAGCAGCGTAGAGACTAGATTTGGCGCGGCCCAGTATTTT. Residues: CASSVETRFGAAQYF.

This clone has just one count. The chain carries TRBV5-1 and TRBJ1-1; a possible D gene is TRBD1 (5 bases). The CDR3 sequence is 14 residues long. Germline CDR1 SGHRS, CDR2 YFSETQ. The V end lost 1 base, the J end lost 5 bases, and 12 bases lay between the germline ends. The CDR3, as DNA: TGCGCCAGCAGCTTGACGGGGGGAGGGACTGAAGCTTTCTTT. Protein: CASSLTGGGTEAFF.

J is TRBJ2-7 and V is TRBV5-6; a possible D gene is TRBD1 (5 bases). This CDR3 region has 15 residues. Trimming removed 5 bases from V and 2 bases from J, with 17 bases in between. CDR1 is SGHDT and CDR2 is YYEEEE in the germline V gene. In DNA form, the CDR3 reads TGTGCCAGCAGTCTCTCCGCGACAGCCACCTACGAGCAGTACTTC. This encodes CASSLSATATYEQYF. The variable domain in full, with the rest retrieved from reference TRBV5-6 and TRBJ2-7, is DAGVTQSPTHLIKTRGQQVTLRCSPKSGHDTVSWYQQALGQGPQFIFQYYEEEERQRGNFPDRFSGHQFPNYSSELNVNALLLGDSALYLCASSLSATATYEQYFGPGTRLTVT.

This chain joins TRBV14 and TRBJ2-5; D not resolved. CDR1 is SGHDN and CDR2 is FVKESK in the germline V gene. V was shortened by 4 bases and J by 0 bases, with 3 bases between the two germline ends. The CDR3 covers 12 residues. CDR3 nucleotides: TGTGCCAGCAGCCGAGACCAAGAGACCCAGTACTTC. This sequence encodes CASSRDQETQYF.

The chain links TRBV12-5 to TRBJ2-6; D might be TRBD2 (6 bases). With 6 bases removed from V and 1 base from J, the gap between germline ends came to 10 bases. CDR1 is LGHNT, CDR2 FRNRAP, per germline. There are 15 residues in the CDR3. The CDR3 sequence: CASGPGSSGANVLTF. The CDR3 nucleotides are TGTGCTAGTGGACCCGGGAGTTCTGGGGCCAACGTCCTGACTTTC. The variable domain in full, completed from reference TRBV12-5 and TRBJ2-6, reads DARVTQTPRHKVTEMGQEVTMRCQPILGHNTVFWYRQTMMQGLELLAYFRNRAPLDDSGMPKDRFSAEMPDATLATLKIQPSEPRDSAVYFCASGPGSSGANVLTFGAGSRLTVL.

The V call is TRBV15, the J call TRBJ1-1; TRBD1 agrees at 8 bases. The CDR3 is made up of 15 amino acids. Germline CDR1 is LNHNV and CDR2 is YYDKDF (reference sequence). V lost 0 bases and J lost 5; bases outside the gene matches: 5. As DNA, the CDR3 is TGTGCCACCAGCAGAGACAGGGGGCTGAGGACTGAAGCTTTCTTT. Translating gives CATSRDRGLRTEAFF.

The CDR3 is CASQKGQGVDYGYTF. The CDR3 nucleotides read TGTGCCAGCCAGAAGGGGCAGGGGGTTGACTATGGCTACACCTTC. The rearrangement uses TRBV2 and TRBJ1-2; TRBD1 matches at 7 bases. The germline V gene encodes CDR1 SNHLY and CDR2 FYNNEI. With 8 bases clipped from V and 3 bases from J, the junction kept 12 bases outside the gene matches. This CDR3 has 15 residues.

CDR3 in DNA: TGTGCCAGCAGCTCGAAGAGGGAAAGAAGTTCGGAGCAGTACTTC. It translates to CASSSKRERSSEQYF. V gene TRBV7-2 combines with J gene TRBJ2-7; the D gene is possibly TRBD2 (5 bases). V lost 4 bases and J 7 bases, leaving 20 bases between the germline ends. In germline, CDR1 is SGHTA, CDR2 FQGNSA. This CDR3 is 15 amino acids long.

The chain combines TRBV18 with TRBJ2-3; perhaps TRBD2 as D (7 bases). Germline CDR1 KGHSH, CDR2 LQKENI. The CDR3 is 15 residues long. Trimming removed 4 bases from V and 4 bases from J, with 15 bases in between. CDR3 in amino acids: CASSQSRGAPDTQYF. The CDR3 nucleotides are TGTGCCAGCTCACAATCCCGGGGGGCGCCAGATACGCAGTATTTT.

J is TRBJ1-1 and V is TRBV19; the D is unclear. Trimming left V 6 bases short and J 1 base short, with 12 bases between. The CDR3 loop spans 14 amino acids. Germline-derived CDR1 and CDR2 are LNHDA and SQIVND (reference sequence). For the CDR3, the DNA is TGTGCCAGTAGCCTAAACCTCGAGAACACTGAAGCTTTCTTT. It encodes CASSLNLENTEAFF.